This paragraph covers one TCR beta chain sequence. As yet, its antigen is unknown. CAS ≥3, NOSPECS ≥4, moderate-to-severe activity and duration under 3 months marked donors with ophthalmopathy. RNA transcripts were the template, and TCR beta CDR3 regions were amplified from them. In the first round, RT-PCR was carried out with HTBI primers, and a multiplex PCR formed the second round. TCRdb reanalysed the multiplex PCR reads using MiXCR and keeps one entry per CDR3 protein. The data hold 650,000 to 900,000 distinct CDR3 sequences, with about 44% observed a single time. The data were taken from a study of Graves' ophthalmopathy and Graves' hyperthyroidism. General study results and limits: Sensitivity of about 91% and specificity of about 81% were achieved when a 13-signature model separated ophthalmopathy from stable hyperthyroidism. Most thyroid-expanded clonotypes exceeding 0.001 frequency were also found in blood.

The ends lost 2 bases at V and 8 bases at J; junction bases unmatched: 5. The CDR3 totals 12 residues. Germline V CDR1 and CDR2: SQVTM, ANQGSEA. This sequence joins TRBV29-1 and TRBJ1-1, with 7 bases aligning to TRBD1. The sample taken for sequencing was peripheral blood. This TCR was recovered from an adult man with Graves' ophthalmopathy. The CDR3 nucleotides read TGCAGCGTTGAAAAGGGGGCCGCAGAAGCTTTCTTT. This encodes CSVEKGAAEAFF.